The 16 T cell receptor beta chains in this list originate from one sample, sequenced in a study of cytomegalovirus exposure and HLA in healthy donors. PCR involved 60 Vbeta and 13 Jbeta primers. Clones were sequenced by immunoSEQ multiplex PCR, and TCRdb holds only the in-frame ones, with some missing. The data contain about 140,000 clones, around 82% of them singletons. Source material: PBMCs. All receptors derive from a female donor in good health and CMV-seronegative.

The chain has TRBV2 and TRBJ2-1; 9 nucleotides line up with TRBD1. V was clipped by 6 bases and J by 6 bases; unmatched bases: 6. CDR3 length equals 14 residues. Germline CDR1 reads SNHLY; CDR2 reads FYNNEI. CDR3 loop: CASREDRGGNEQFF. CDR3 DNA sequence: TGTGCCAGCAGAGAGGACAGGGGCGGCAATGAGCAGTTCTTC.

This clone was observed a handful of times. This chain connects TRBV29-1 to TRBJ1-1, with D perhaps TRBD1 (5 bases). With 7 bases removed from V and 8 bases from J, the gap between germline ends came to 11 bases. The CDR3 covers 10 residues. The germline V gene encodes CDR1 SQVTM and CDR2 ANQGSEA. In DNA form, the CDR3 reads TGCAGCGCCGGAACAGGAGAAGCTTTCTTT. This sequence encodes CSAGTGEAFF.

The chain recombines TRBV19 with TRBJ1-3, with 9 bases matching TRBD1. Germline CDR1 and CDR2: LNHDA and SQIVND (reference sequence). The length of the CDR3 is 14 residues. V shed 8 bases and J 3 bases; nucleotides not matched to a gene: 5. Written as DNA, the CDR3 is TGTGCCAGTTCGACAGGGGGAGTTGGAAACACCATATATTTT. It translates to CASSTGGVGNTIYF.

The rearrangement links TRBV11-2 to TRBJ2-7; D possibly corresponds to TRBD2 (7 bases). The V end lost 7 bases, the J end lost 3 bases, and 19 bases lay between the germline ends. Germline V gene sequence: CDR1 SGHAT, CDR2 FQNNGV. This CDR3 has 15 amino acids. The CDR3 DNA reads as TGTGCCAGCACTAGGGGGGGGCGGGACCGCTACGAGCAGTACTTC. This gives the protein CASTRGGRDRYEQYF.

V gene TRBV5-1 combines with J gene TRBJ2-7; TRBD1 aligns across 8 bases. Losses at the gene ends were 0 bases for V and 3 bases for J; bases not matched to a gene: 5. The germline gives CDR1 SGHRS, CDR2 YFSETQ. This CDR3 is 15 amino acids long. The CDR3 here is CASSLVNTGGYEQYF. DNA of the CDR3: TGCGCCAGCAGCTTGGTTAACACAGGGGGCTACGAGCAGTACTTC.

Concerning this clone itself: The germline gene is not matched at one end of the junction; a read error may be the cause. This rearrangement joins TRBV6-1 to TRBJ1-5; possibly TRBD1 for D (5 bases). The CDR3 sequence is 14 residues long. CDR1 and CDR2 from the germline V gene are MNHNS and SASEGT. CDR3 in amino acids: CASSGGWSTQPQHF. CDR3 nucleotides: TGTGCCAGCAGCGGGGGTTGGAGCACTCAGCCCCAGCATTTT.

The chain recombines TRBV13 with TRBJ2-1; 11 nucleotides match TRBD2. Germline V CDR1 and CDR2: PRHDT, FYEKMQ (reference sequence). The V and J ends lost 5 bases and 9 bases, in that order; junction bases with no gene match: 6. The CDR3 consists of 14 residues. The CDR3 protein is CASSRRLAGTEQFF. CDR3 DNA sequence: TGTGCCAGCAGCCGCCGACTAGCGGGAACTGAGCAGTTCTTC. The variable domain in full, completed from reference TRBV13 and TRBJ2-1, reads AAGVIQSPRHLIKEKRETATLKCYPIPRHDTVYWYQQGPGQDPQFLISFYEKMQSDKGSIPDRFSAQQFSDYHSELNMSSLELGDSALYFCASSRRLAGTEQFFGPGTRLTVL.

The chain recombines TRBV5-1 with TRBJ2-1, with a possible D match to TRBD2 (5 bases). Germline CDR1 SGHRS, CDR2 YFSETQ. V lost 4 bases and J lost 2, with 13 bases in between. The CDR3 has 15 amino acids. CDR3 DNA sequence: TGCGCCAGCAGCCCCGGGGAAACTCCCTACAATGAGCAGTTCTTC. It is translated as CASSPGETPYNEQFF.

The chain links TRBV6-1 to TRBJ1-6; tentatively, D is TRBD1 (5 bases). Germline CDR1 and CDR2: MNHNS and SASEGT. The CDR3 contains 15 residues. V dropped 4 bases and J dropped 3 bases, with 10 bases sitting between them. This CDR3 reads CASSGETVYNSPLHF. CDR3 in DNA: TGTGCCAGCAGTGGTGAGACAGTCTATAATTCACCCCTCCACTTT.

The chain carries TRBV4-3 and TRBJ1-1, with 8 bases matching TRBD1. J lost 5 bases, V lost 1 base, and 9 bases had no gene match. Germline lookup yields CDR1 LGHNA and CDR2 YSLEER. The CDR3 is 16 amino acids. The CDR3 is CASSQGNHRGVTEAFF. CDR3 in DNA: TGCGCCAGCAGCCAAGGGAATCACAGGGGGGTTACTGAAGCTTTCTTT.

The chain has TRBV28 and TRBJ2-1; D may be TRBD2 (5 bases). V lost 5 bases and J lost 0, with 20 bases in between. The CDR3 is 18 amino acids. Germline CDR1 MDHEN, CDR2 SYDVKM. For the CDR3, the DNA is TGTGCCAGCAGTCCAGACCTGAGCGATGGGAGCTCCTACAATGAGCAGTTCTTC. It specifies CASSPDLSDGSSYNEQFF.

This CDR3 reads CASSRQGFGQETQYF. The CDR3 DNA follows: TGTGCCAGCAGTCGCCAGGGATTCGGGCAAGAGACCCAGTACTTC. This chain connects TRBV6-6 to TRBJ2-5; D is possibly TRBD1 (5 bases). The V end lost 5 bases, the J end lost 2 bases, and 15 bases lay between the germline ends. This CDR3 has 15 residues. Germline CDR1 reads MNHNY; CDR2 reads SVGAGI (reference sequence).

This sequence joins TRBV27 and TRBJ2-1; unclear D gene. The CDR3 runs 14 residues. CDR1 MNHEY and CDR2 SMNVEV come from the germline V gene (reference sequence). With 3 bases removed from V and 6 bases from J, the gap between germline ends came to 12 bases. CDR3 in amino acids: CASSLFSISNEQFF. For the CDR3, the DNA is TGTGCCAGCAGTTTGTTTAGCATTTCCAATGAGCAGTTCTTC.

The chain is built from TRBV10-3 and TRBJ1-6; D is unclear. CDR3 size: 12 residues. Between the trimmed V and J ends, which lost 2 bases and 8 bases, there was a span of 4 bases. Germline CDR1 reads ENHRY; CDR2 reads SYGVKD. CDR3 sequence: CAISEADSPLHF. The CDR3 DNA is TGTGCCATCAGTGAGGCAGATTCACCCCTCCACTTT.

This clone was recorded only once. V is TRBV7-9 and J is TRBJ2-1; 10 positions agree with TRBD1. Trimming removed 7 bases from V and 8 bases from J; junction bases left unmatched: 11. CDR1 and CDR2 (germline): SEHNR, FQNEAQ (reference sequence). The CDR3 is made up of 15 amino acids. The CDR3 DNA is TGTGCCAGCACCGACAGGGGGCGCGATCCTTATGAGCAGTTCTTC. Protein: CASTDRGRDPYEQFF.

This clone has more than one count but fewer than ten. The chain is built from TRBV27 and TRBJ2-5; TRBD2 agrees at 9 bases. The germline V gene encodes CDR1 MNHEY and CDR2 SMNVEV (reference sequence). The CDR3 totals 18 residues. V shed 2 bases and J 2 bases; nucleotides not matched to a gene: 12. The CDR3 region is CASSLIPAGGGWQETQYF. CDR3 bases: TGTGCCAGCAGTTTAATCCCAGCGGGGGGAGGGTGGCAAGAGACCCAGTACTTC.